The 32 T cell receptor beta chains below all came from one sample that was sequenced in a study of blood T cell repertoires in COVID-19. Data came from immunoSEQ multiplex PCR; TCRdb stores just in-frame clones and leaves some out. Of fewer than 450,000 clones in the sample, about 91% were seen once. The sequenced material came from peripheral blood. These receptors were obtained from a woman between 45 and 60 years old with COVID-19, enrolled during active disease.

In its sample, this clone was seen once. CDR3 DNA sequence: TGCGCCAGCAGCTTTCGCAGGGGGATGAACACTGAAGCTTTCTTT. Amino acid sequence: CASSFRRGMNTEAFF. The chain joins TRBV4-1 to TRBJ1-1; 7 bases are shared with TRBD1. The CDR3 loop spans 15 amino acids. CDR1 and CDR2 (germline): MGHRA, YSYEKL. The V segment lost 5 bases and the J segment 0 bases; nucleotides outside the gene matches: 6.

The CDR3 DNA reads as TGTGCCAGCTCACGAGGGACAGCCGCCTCCGCGGGACGGTCCTACGAGCAGTACTTC. This encodes CASSRGTAASAGRSYEQYF. The rearrangement joins TRBV18 to TRBJ2-7, with D tentatively TRBD1 (7 bases). CDR3 size: 19 residues. Trimming pared 4 bases from V and 1 base from J, leaving 26 bases between. Germline lookup yields CDR1 KGHSH and CDR2 LQKENI.

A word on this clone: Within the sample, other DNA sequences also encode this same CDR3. The DNA for the CDR3 is TGTGCCTGGAGTCGAGTGAACACTGAAGCTTTCTTT. It translates to CAWSRVNTEAFF. The chain joins TRBV30 to TRBJ1-1, with no clear D. The length of the CDR3 is 12 residues. Germline V gives CDR1 GTSNPN, CDR2 SVGIG (reference sequence). V was cut by 2 bases and J by 0 bases, with 4 bases left in between.

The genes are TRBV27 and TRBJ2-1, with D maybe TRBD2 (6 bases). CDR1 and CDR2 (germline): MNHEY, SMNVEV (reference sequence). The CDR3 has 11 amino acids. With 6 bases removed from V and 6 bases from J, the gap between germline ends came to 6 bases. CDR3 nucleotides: TGTGCCAGCAGGGGGGGCAATGAGCAGTTCTTC. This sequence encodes CASRGGNEQFF.

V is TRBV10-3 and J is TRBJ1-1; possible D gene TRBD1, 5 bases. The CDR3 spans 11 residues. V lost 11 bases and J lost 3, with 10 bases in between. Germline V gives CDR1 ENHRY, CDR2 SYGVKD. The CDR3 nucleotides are TGTGCCTCTGACAGTGACACTGAAGCTTTCTTT. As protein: CASDSDTEAFF.

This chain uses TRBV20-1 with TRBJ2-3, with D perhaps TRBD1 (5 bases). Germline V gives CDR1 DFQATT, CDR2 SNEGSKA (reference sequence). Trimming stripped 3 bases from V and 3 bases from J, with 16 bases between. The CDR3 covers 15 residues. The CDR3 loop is CSASWGRVGTDTQYF. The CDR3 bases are TGCAGTGCTAGTTGGGGCAGGGTAGGGACAGATACGCAGTATTTT.

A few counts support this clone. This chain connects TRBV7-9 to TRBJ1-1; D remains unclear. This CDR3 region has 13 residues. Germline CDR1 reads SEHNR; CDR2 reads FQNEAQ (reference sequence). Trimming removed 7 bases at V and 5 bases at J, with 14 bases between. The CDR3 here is CASTLMAGTEAFF. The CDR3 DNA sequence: TGTGCCAGCACCCTTATGGCGGGAACTGAAGCTTTCTTT.

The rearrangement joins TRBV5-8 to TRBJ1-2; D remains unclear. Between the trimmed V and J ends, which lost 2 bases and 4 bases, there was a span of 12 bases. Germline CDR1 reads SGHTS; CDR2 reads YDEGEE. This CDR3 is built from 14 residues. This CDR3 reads CASSLDGPVYGYTF. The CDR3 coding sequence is TGTGCCAGCAGCTTAGATGGTCCGGTCTATGGCTACACCTTC.

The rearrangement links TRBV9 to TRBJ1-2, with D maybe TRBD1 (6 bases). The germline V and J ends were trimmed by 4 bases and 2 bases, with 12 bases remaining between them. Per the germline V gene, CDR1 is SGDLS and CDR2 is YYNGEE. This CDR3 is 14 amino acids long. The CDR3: CASSSQGANYGYTF. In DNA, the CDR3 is TGTGCCAGCAGCTCACAGGGTGCGAACTATGGCTACACCTTC.

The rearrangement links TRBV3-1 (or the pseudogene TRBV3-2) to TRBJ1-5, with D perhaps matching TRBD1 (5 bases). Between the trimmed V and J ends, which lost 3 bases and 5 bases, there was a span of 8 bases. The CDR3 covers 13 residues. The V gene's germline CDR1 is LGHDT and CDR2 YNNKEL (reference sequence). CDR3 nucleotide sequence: TGTGCCAGCAGCCAGGGGGGTTATCAGCCCCAGCATTTT. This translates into CASSQGGYQPQHF.

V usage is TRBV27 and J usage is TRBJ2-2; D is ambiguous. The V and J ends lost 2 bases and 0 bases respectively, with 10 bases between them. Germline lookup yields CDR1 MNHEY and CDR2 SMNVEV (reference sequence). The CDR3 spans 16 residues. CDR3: CASSLTQTTNTGELFF. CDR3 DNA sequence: TGTGCCAGCAGTTTAACACAGACCACGAACACCGGGGAGCTGTTTTTT.

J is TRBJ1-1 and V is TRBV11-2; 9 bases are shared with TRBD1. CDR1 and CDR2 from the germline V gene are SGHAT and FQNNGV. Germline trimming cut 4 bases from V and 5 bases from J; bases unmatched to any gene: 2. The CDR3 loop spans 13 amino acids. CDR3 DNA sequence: TGTGCCAGCAGCTGGGACAGGGAAACTGAAGCTTTCTTT. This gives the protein CASSWDRETEAFF.

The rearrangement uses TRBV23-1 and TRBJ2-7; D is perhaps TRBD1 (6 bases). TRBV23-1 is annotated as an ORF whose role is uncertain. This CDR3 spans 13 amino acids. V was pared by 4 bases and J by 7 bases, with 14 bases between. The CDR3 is CASSPGLQGEQYF. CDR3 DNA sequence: TGCGCCAGCAGTCCCGGACTTCAGGGGGAGCAGTACTTC.

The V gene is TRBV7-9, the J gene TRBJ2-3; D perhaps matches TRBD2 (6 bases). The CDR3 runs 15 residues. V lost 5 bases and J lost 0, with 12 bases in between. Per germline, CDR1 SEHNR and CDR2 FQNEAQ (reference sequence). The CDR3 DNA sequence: TGTGCCAGCAGCCGCGCGGGGACTAGCACAGATACGCAGTATTTT. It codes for CASSRAGTSTDTQYF.

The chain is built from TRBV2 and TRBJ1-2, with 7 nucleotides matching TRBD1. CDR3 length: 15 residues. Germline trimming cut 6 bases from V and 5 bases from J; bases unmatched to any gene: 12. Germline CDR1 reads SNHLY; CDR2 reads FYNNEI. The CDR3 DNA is TGTGCCAGCAGCCCCGGGGGAGACAGGGAATATGGCTACACCTTC. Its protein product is CASSPGGDREYGYTF.

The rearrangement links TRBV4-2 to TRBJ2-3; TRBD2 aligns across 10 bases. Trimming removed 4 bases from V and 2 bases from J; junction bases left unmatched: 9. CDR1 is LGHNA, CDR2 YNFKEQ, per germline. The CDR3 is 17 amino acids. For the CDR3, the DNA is TGTGCCAGCAGCCGGCGTGGACTAGCGGACCTCACAGATACGCAGTATTTT. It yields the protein CASSRRGLADLTDTQYF.

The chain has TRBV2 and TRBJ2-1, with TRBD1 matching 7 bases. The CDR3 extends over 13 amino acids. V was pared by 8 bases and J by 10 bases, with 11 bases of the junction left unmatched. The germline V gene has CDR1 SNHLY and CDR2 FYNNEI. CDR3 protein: CASRDSASWEQFF. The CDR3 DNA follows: TGTGCCAGCCGGGACAGCGCCTCGTGGGAGCAGTTCTTC.

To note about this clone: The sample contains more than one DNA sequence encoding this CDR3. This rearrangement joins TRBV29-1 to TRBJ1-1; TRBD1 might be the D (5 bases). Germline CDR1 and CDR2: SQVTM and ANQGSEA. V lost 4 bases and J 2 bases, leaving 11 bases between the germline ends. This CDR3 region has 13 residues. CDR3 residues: CSVGAGGNTEAFF. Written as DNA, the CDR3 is TGCAGCGTTGGTGCGGGGGGTAACACTGAAGCTTTCTTT.

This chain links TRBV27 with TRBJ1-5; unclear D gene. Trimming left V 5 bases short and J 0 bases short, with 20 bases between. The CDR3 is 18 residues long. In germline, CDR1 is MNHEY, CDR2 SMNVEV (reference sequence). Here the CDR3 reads CASSPRVSPGYSNQPQHF. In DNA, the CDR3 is TGTGCCAGCAGTCCAAGAGTCAGTCCGGGGTATAGCAATCAGCCCCAGCATTTT.

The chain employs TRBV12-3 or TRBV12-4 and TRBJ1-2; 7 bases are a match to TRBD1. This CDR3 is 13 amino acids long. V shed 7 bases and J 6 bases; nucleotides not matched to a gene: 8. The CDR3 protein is CASNLDRAHGYTF. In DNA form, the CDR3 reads TGTGCCAGCAACCTAGACAGGGCCCATGGCTACACCTTC.

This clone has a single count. The CDR3 is CASSPSMDILYYGYTF. Written as DNA, the CDR3 is TGTGCCAGCAGCCCCTCGATGGACATCCTCTACTATGGCTACACCTTC. The chain employs TRBV13 and TRBJ1-2, with a possible D match to TRBD1 (5 bases). The CDR3 totals 16 residues. Between the trimmed V and J ends, which lost 5 bases and 3 bases, there was a span of 19 bases. Germline-derived CDR1 and CDR2 are PRHDT and FYEKMQ (reference sequence).

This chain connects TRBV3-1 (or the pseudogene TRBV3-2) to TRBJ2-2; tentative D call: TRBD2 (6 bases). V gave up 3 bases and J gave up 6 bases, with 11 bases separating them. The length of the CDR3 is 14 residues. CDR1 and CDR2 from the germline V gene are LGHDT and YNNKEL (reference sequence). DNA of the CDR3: TGTGCCAGCAGCCAGATGGGGGAGGCCGGGGAGCTGTTTTTT. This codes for CASSQMGEAGELFF.

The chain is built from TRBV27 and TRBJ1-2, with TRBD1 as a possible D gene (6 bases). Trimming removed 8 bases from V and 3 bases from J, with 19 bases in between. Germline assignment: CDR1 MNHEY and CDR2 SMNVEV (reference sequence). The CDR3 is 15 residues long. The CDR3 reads CASGTIRGGDYGYTF. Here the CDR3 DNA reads TGTGCCAGCGGAACGATTAGGGGGGGAGACTATGGCTACACCTTC.

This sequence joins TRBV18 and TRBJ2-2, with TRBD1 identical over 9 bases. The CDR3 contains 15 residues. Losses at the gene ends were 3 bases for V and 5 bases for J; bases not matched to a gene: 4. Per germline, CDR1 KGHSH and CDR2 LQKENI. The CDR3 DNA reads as TGTGCCAGCTCACCCGGACAGGGGATAACCGGGGAGCTGTTTTTT. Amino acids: CASSPGQGITGELFF.

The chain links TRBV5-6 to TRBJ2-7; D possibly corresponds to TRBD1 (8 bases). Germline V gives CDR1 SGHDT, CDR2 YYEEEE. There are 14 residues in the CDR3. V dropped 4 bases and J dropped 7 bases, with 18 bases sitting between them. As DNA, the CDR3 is TGTGCCAGCAGCCCTGGACAGGGACTATGGGAGCAGTACTTC. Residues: CASSPGQGLWEQYF.

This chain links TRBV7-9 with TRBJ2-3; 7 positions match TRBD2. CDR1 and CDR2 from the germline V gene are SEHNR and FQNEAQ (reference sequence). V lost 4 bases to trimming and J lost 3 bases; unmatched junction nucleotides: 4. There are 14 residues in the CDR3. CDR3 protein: CASSWGGDTDTQYF. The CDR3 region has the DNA TGTGCCAGCAGCTGGGGGGGTGATACAGATACGCAGTATTTT.

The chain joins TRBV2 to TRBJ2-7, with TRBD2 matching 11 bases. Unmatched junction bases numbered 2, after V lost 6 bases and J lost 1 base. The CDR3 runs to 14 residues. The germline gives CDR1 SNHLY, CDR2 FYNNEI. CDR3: CASRRTSGSYEQYF. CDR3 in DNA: TGTGCCAGCAGGCGGACTAGCGGGTCCTACGAGCAGTACTTC.

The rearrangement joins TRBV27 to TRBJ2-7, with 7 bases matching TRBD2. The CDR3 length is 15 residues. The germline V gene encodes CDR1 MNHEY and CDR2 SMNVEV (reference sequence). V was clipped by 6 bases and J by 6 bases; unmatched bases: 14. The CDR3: CASRNPGLGVFEQYF. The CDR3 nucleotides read TGTGCCAGCAGAAACCCCGGACTAGGAGTTTTCGAGCAGTACTTC.

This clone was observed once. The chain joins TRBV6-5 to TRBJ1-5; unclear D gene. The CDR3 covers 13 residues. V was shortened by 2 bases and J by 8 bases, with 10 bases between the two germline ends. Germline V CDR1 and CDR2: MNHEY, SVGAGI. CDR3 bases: TGTGCCAGCAGTTACGAGGGTAGGGAGCCCCAGCATTTT. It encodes CASSYEGREPQHF.

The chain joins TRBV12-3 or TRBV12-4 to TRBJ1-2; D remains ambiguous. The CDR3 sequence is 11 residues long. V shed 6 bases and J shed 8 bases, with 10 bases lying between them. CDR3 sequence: CASRRTGGYTF. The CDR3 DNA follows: TGTGCCAGCAGACGGACTGGGGGCTACACCTTC.

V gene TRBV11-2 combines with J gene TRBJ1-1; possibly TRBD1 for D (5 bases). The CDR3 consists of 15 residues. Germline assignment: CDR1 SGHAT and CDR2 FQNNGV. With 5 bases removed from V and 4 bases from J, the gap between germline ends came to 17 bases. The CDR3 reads CASSRKTVMATEAFF. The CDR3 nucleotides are TGTGCCAGCAGCCGAAAGACAGTAATGGCCACTGAAGCTTTCTTT. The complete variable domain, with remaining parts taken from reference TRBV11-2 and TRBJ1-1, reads EAGVAQSPRYKIIEKRQSVAFWCNPISGHATLYWYQQILGQGPKLLIQFQNNGVVDDSQLPKDRFSAERLKGVDSTLKIQPAKLEDSAVYLCASSRKTVMATEAFFGQGTRLTVV.

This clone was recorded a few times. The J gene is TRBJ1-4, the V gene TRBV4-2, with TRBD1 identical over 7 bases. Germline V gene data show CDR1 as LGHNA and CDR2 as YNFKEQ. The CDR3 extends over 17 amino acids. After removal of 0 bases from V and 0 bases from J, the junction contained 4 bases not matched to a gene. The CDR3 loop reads CASSQDPGQSTNEKLFF. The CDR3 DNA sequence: TGTGCCAGCAGCCAAGACCCGGGACAGTCAACTAATGAAAAACTGTTTTTT.